This T cell receptor beta chain was captured in a study of blood T cell repertoires in COVID-19 (TCRdb year 2020). In terms of the full investigation: The collaborator samples originated in the United States, Italy and Spain and spanned the acute and convalescent phases of COVID-19. The sample metadata nearly always contained a de-identified subject ID, COVID-19 status, age in years and sex. A freely available public database, intended as a resource for researchers studying the immune response to SARS-CoV-2, is where the repertoires were released. The material from the prospective study consisted of cDNA or gDNA derived from T cells, B-cell-depleted T cells, or PBMCs. Samples came from the ongoing ImmuneRACE study (first 160 participants) plus 1,254 subjects from 6 global collaborators. Deeply sampled blood TCRbeta repertoires from subjects exposed to, actively infected with, or recovered from COVID-19 were included in the dataset. Where available, HLA class I and class II types were taken from metadata supplied by the sample provider and were not determined by assay-based typing. The investigation overall reported the following: How much clinical and demographic metadata was included differed by source and by participant, and the metadata was provided uncurated.

CDR1 is given as SGHRS and CDR2 as YFSETQ, both from the germline V gene. The CDR3 starts with the cysteine, ends with the phenylalanine, and has 17 residues. The DNA shown is the 51-base CDR3, in frame from base 1. The junction shows trimming of 3 bases on V and 0 bases on J, plus 19 bases between the germline ends. TCRbeta CDR3 regions were amplified from genomic DNA by means of the immunoSEQ Assay, a bias-controlled multiplex PCR. The source study handled its data this way. The number of nucleated cells in each sample was estimated by amplification of reference gene primers within the assay. Sequence reads were collapsed and filtered to measure the absolute abundance of every unique TCRbeta CDR3 rearrangement. For each sample, productive Simpson clonality was calculated by taking the square root of Simpson's diversity index across productive rearrangements. This is the immuneACCESS table as TCRdb keeps it, with only in-frame sequences that have V and J called. A part of the clones is gone; compared with another copy, unresolved V genes explain less than half, and the rest is unexplained. V and J calls and clone size are those listed in that table; D and trimming were worked out from the DNA. In this sample the table shows hundreds of thousands of clones, around 86% of which occur a single time. In total, the top ten clones hold around 1.5% of the sample.

A second Seattle source provided samples from volunteer blood donors who had recovered from COVID-19. Collaborating institutions collected whole blood in K2EDTA tubes following their own protocols. Collaborator samples were shipped for TCRbeta analysis as frozen whole blood, isolated PBMCs, or DNA extracted from either sample type. Of note for this clone: Its antigen specificity is not known. No per-base quality is available; no much larger clone lies one base away.

The V gene is TRBV5-1 and the J gene is TRBJ2-7; a tentative D call is TRBD1 (5 bases match). The sequencing sample was made of peripheral blood. This TCR derives from a woman aged 60-75 years who had recovered from COVID-19. This receptor carries the CDR3 CASSSTLTDRSSYEQYF. The DNA sequence reads TGCGCCAGCAGCTCAACCCTGACAGATAGGTCCTCCTACGAGCAGTACTTC.